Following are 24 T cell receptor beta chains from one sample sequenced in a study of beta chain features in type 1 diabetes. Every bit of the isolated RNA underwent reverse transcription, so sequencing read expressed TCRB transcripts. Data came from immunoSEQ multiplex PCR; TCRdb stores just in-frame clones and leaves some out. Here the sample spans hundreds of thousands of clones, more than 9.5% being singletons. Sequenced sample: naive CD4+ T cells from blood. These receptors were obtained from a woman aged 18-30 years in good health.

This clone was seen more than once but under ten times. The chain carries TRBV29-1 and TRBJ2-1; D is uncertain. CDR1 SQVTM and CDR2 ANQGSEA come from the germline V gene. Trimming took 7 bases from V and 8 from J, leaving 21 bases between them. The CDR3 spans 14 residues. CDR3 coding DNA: TGCAGCGCAGCAGAGGACCCTAAGAGGTATGAGCAGTTCTTC. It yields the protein CSAAEDPKRYEQFF.

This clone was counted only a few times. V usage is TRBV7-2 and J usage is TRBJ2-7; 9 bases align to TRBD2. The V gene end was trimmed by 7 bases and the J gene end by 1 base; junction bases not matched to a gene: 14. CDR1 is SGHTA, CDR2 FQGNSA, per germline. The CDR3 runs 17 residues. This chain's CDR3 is CASTSASGTKGSYEQYF. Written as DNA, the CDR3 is TGTGCCAGCACTTCGGCTAGCGGGACAAAAGGGTCCTACGAGCAGTACTTC.

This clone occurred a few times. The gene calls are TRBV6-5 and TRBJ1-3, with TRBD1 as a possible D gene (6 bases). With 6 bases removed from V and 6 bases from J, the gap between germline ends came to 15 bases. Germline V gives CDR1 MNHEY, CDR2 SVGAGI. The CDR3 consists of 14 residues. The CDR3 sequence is CASRLQGGVNTIYF. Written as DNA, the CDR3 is TGTGCCAGCAGACTACAGGGTGGCGTAAACACCATATATTTT.

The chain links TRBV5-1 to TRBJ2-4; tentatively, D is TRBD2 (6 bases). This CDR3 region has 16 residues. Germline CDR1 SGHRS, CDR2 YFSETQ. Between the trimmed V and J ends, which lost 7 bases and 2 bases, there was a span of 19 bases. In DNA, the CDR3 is TGCGCCAGCTCCGGCGGGGTGAGCGCGACCAAAAACATTCAGTACTTC. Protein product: CASSGGVSATKNIQYF.

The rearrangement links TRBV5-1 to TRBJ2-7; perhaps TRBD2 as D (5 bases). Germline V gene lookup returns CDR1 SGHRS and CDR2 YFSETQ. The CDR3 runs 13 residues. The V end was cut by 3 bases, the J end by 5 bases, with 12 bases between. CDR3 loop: CASSSLGRDEQYF. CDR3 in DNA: TGCGCCAGCAGCTCCCTCGGGCGGGACGAGCAGTACTTC.

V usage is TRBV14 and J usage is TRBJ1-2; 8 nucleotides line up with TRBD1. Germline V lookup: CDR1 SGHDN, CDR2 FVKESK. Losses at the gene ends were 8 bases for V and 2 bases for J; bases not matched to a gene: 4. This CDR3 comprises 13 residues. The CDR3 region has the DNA TGTGCCAGCTCTCAGGGGGCCAACTATGGCTACACCTTC. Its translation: CASSQGANYGYTF.

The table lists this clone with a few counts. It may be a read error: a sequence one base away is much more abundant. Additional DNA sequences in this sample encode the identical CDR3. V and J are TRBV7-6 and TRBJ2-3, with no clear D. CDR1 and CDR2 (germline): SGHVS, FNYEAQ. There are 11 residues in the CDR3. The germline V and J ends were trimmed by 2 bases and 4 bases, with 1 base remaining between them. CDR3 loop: CASSLSDTQYF. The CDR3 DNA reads TGTGCCAGCAGCTTATCAGATACGCAGTATTTT.

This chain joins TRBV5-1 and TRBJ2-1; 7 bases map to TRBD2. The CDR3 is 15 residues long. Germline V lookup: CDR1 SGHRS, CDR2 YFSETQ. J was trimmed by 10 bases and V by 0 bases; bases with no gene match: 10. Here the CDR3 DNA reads TGCGCCAGCAGCTTGGGGAACAGCGGGAAGTCGGAGCAGTTCTTC. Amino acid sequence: CASSLGNSGKSEQFF.

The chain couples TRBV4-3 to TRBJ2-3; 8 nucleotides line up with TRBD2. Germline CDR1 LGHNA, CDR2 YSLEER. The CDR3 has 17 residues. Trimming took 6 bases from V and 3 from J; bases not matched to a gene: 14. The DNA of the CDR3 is TGCGCCAGCAGAGTCGCGGGAGGAGTAAAAAGAACAGATACGCAGTATTTT. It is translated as CASRVAGGVKRTDTQYF.

The CDR3 region is CASSPRDNYGYTF. CDR3 DNA sequence: TGTGCCAGCAGCCCACGGGACAACTATGGCTACACCTTC. This chain links TRBV7-9 with TRBJ1-2; possible D gene TRBD1, 5 bases. CDR1 is SEHNR and CDR2 is FQNEAQ in the germline V gene (reference sequence). Trimming left V 5 bases short and J 2 bases short, with 9 bases between. This CDR3 region has 13 residues.

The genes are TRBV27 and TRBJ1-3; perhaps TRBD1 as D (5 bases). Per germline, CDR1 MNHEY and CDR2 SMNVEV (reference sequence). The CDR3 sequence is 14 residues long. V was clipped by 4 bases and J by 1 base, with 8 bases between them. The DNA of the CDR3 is TGTGCCAGCAGTTCTCAGGGTTCTGGAAACACCATATATTTT. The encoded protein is CASSSQGSGNTIYF.

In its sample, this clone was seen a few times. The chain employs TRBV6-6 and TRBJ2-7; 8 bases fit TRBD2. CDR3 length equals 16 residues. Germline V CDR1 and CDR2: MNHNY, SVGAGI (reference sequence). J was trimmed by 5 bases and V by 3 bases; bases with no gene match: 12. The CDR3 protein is CASSYPPSGSIHEQYF. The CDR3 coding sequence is TGTGCCAGCAGTTATCCCCCCAGCGGGAGTATCCACGAGCAGTACTTC.

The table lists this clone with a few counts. The CDR3 DNA reads TGTGCCAGCAGCGTAGTGGGGACAGAACAAGAGACCCAGTACTTC. Translation: CASSVVGTEQETQYF. The V call is TRBV9, the J call TRBJ2-5; 7 positions agree with TRBD1. The CDR3 extends over 15 amino acids. The V and J ends lost 0 bases and 2 bases, in that order; junction bases with no gene match: 4. From germline, CDR1 is SGDLS and CDR2 YYNGEE.

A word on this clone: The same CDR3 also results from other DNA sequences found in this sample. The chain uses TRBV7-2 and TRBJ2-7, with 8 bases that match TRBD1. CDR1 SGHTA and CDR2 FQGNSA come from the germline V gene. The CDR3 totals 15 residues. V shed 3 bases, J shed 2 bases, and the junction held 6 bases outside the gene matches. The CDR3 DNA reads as TGTGCCAGCAGCTTGCAGACAGGGGCTGCCTACGAGCAGTACGTC. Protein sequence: CASSLQTGAAYEQYV.

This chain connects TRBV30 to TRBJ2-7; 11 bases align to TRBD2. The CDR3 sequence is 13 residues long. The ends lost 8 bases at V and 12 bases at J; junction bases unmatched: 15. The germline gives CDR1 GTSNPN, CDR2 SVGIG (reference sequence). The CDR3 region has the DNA TGTGCCATGGATATCCGACTAGCGGGACGTCTGTACTTC. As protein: CAMDIRLAGRLYF.

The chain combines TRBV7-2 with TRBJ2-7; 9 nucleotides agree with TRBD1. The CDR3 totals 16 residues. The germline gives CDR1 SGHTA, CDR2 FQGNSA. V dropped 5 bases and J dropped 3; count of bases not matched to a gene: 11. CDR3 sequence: CASSRIPGTGFYEQYF. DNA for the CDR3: TGTGCCAGCAGCCGAATCCCGGGGACAGGGTTCTACGAGCAGTACTTC.

The CDR3 protein is CASSHSAEKLFF. The CDR3 DNA follows: TGTGCCAGCAGCCACTCCGCGGAAAAACTGTTTTTT. This sequence joins TRBV14 and TRBJ1-4; D call uncertain. V lost 3 bases, J lost 8 bases, and 7 bases lay in between. CDR3 size: 12 residues. Germline V lookup: CDR1 SGHDN, CDR2 FVKESK.

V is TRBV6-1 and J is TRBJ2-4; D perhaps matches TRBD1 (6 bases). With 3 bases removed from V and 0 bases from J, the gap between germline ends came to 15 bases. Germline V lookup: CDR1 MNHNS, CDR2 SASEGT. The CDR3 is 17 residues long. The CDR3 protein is CASSDFRGGGAKNIQYF. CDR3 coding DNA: TGTGCCAGCAGTGATTTCAGGGGCGGAGGAGCCAAAAACATTCAGTACTTC.

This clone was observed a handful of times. As DNA, the CDR3 is TGTGCCAGCAGCTTGGGACCTAGGGCAGTCACAACTAATGAAAAACTGTTTTTT. Translation: CASSLGPRAVTTNEKLFF. The genes are TRBV7-6 and TRBJ1-4; D may be TRBD1 (5 bases). Germline values: CDR1 SGHVS, CDR2 FNYEAQ. The V gene lost 3 bases and the J gene lost 0 bases, with 17 bases spanning the gap. This CDR3 has 18 residues.

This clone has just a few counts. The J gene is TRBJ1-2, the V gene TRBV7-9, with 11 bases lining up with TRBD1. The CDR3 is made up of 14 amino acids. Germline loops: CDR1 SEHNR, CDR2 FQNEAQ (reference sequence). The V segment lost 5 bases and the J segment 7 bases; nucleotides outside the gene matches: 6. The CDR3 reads CASSTSGTGGGYTF. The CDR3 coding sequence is TGTGCCAGCAGCACCTCCGGGACAGGGGGTGGCTACACCTTC.

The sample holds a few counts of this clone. CDR3 in DNA: TGTGCCAGCAGCTTTGTCGAGTGGAAGCAGTTCTTC. Translating it yields CASSFVEWKQFF. The chain recombines TRBV5-6 with TRBJ2-1, with D hard to call. The CDR3 totals 12 residues. The germline V gene encodes CDR1 SGHDT and CDR2 YYEEEE. V was trimmed by 2 bases and J by 11 bases, leaving 11 bases between them.

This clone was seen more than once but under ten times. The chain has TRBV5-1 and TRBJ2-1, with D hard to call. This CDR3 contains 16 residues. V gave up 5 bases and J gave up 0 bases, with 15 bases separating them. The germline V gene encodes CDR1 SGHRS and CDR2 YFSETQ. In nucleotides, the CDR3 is TGCGCCAGCAGGGCGAGTAGGGTAGGCTCCTACAATGAGCAGTTCTTC. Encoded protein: CASRASRVGSYNEQFF.

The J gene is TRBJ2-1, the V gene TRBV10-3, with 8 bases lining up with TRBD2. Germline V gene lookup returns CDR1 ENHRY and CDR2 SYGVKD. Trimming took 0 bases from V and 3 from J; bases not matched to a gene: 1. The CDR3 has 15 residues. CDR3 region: CAISESAGVYNEQFF. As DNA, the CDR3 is TGTGCCATCAGTGAGTCAGCGGGGGTCTACAATGAGCAGTTCTTC.

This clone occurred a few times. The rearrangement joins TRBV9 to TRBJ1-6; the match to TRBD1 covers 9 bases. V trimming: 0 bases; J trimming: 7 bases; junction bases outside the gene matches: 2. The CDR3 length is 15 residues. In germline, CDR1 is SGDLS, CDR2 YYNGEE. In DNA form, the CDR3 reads TGTGCCAGCAGCGTAGTGGGACAGGGAAATTCACCCCTCCACTTT. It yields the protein CASSVVGQGNSPLHF.